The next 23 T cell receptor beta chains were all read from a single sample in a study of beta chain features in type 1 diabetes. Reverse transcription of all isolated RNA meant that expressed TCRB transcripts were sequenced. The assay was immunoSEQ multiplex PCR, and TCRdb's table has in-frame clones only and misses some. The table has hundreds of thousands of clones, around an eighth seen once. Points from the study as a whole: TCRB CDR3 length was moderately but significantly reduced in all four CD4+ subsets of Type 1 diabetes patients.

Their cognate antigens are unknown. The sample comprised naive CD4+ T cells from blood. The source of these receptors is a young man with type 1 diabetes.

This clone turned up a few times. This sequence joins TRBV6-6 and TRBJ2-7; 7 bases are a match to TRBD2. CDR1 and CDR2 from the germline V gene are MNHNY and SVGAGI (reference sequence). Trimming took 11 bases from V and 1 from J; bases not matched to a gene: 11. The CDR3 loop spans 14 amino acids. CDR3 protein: CASRWEGRSYEQYF. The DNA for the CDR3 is TGTGCCTCCCGGTGGGAGGGACGTTCCTACGAGCAGTACTTC.

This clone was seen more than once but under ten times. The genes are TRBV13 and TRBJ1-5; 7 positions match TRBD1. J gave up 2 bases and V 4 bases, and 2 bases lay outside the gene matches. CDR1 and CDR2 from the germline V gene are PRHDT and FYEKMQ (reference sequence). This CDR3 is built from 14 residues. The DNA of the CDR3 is TGTGCCAGCAGCTCCGGACAGGGCAATCAGCCCCAGCATTTT. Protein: CASSSGQGNQPQHF.

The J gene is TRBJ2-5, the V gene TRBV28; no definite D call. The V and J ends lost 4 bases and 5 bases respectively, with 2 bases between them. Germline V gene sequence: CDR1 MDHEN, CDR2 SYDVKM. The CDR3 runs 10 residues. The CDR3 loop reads CASSWETQYF. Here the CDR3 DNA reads TGTGCCAGCAGTTGGGAGACCCAGTACTTC.

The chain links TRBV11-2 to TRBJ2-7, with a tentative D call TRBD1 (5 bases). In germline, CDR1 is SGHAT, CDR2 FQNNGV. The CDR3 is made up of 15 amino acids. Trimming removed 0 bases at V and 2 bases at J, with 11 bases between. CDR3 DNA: TGTGCCAGCAGCTTAGAGCAGGGTCTTACCTACGAGCAGTACTTC. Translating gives CASSLEQGLTYEQYF.

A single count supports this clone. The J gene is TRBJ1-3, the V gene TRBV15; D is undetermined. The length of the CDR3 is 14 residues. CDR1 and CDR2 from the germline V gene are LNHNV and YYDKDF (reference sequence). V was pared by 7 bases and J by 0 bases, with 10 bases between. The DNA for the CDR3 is TGTGCCACCACCTCGGCGCACTCTGGAAACACCATATATTTT. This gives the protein CATTSAHSGNTIYF. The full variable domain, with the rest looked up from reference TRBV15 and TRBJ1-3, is DAMVIQNPRYQVTQFGKPVTLSCSQTLNHNVMYWYQQKSSQAPKLLFHYYDKDFNNEADTPDNFQSRRPNTSFCFLDIRSPGLGDTAMYLCATTSAHSGNTIYFGEGSWLTVV.

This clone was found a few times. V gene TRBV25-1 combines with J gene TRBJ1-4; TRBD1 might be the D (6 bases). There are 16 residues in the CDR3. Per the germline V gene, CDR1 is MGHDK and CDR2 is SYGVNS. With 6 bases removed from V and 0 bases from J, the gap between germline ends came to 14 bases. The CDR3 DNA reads TGTGCCAGCAGCAGACCCGGACAGACAACTAATGAAAAACTGTTTTTT. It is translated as CASSRPGQTTNEKLFF.

The CDR3 sequence: CAWSRDTNYGYTF. CDR3 DNA sequence: TGTGCCTGGAGTAGAGACACTAACTATGGCTACACCTTC. V and J are TRBV30 and TRBJ1-2, with D unclear. Germline V CDR1 and CDR2: GTSNPN, SVGIG (reference sequence). This CDR3 has 13 amino acids. V lost 2 bases, J lost 0 bases, and 7 bases lay in between. The whole variable domain, remainder taken from reference TRBV30 and TRBJ1-2, is SQTIHQWPATLVQPVGSPLSLECTVEGTSNPNLYWYRQAAGRGLQLLFYSVGIGQISSEVPQNLSASRPQDRQFILSSKKLLLSDSGFYLCAWSRDTNYGYTFGSGTRLTVV.

The CDR3 sequence is CASSLPSGGFYGYTF. In DNA form, the CDR3 reads TGTGCCAGCAGCTTACCAAGCGGGGGGTTCTATGGCTACACCTTC. This chain joins TRBV7-9 and TRBJ1-2, with D tentatively TRBD1 (5 bases). The V gene lost 2 bases and the J gene lost 4 bases, with 14 bases spanning the gap. This CDR3 is built from 15 residues. Germline CDR1 SEHNR, CDR2 FQNEAQ (reference sequence).

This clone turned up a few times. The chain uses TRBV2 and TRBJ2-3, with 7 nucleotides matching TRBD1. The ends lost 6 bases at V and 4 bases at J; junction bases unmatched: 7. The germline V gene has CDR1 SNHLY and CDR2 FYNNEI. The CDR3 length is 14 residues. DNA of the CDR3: TGTGCCAGCAGCACAGACAGGGCGTCAGATACGCAGTATTTT. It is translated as CASSTDRASDTQYF.

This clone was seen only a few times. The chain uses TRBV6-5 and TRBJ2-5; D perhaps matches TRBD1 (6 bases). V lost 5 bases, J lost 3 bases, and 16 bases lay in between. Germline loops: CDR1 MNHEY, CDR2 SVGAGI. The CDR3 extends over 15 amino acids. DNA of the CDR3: TGTGCCAGCAGTGGAACCCACAGGGTAAAAGAGACCCAGTACTTC. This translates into CASSGTHRVKETQYF.

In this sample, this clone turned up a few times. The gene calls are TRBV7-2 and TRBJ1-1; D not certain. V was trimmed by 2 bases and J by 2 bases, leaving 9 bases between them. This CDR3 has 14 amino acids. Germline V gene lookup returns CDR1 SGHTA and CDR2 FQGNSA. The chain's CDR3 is CASSLLPDNTEAFF. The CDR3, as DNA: TGTGCCAGCAGCTTACTTCCGGATAACACTGAAGCTTTCTTT.

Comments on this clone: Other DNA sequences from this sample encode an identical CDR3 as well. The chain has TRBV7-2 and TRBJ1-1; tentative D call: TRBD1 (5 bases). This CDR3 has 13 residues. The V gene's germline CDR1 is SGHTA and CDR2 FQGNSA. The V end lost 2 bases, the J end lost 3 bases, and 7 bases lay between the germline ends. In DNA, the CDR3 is TGTGCCAGCAGCTTAACAGGAGACACTGAAGCTTTCTTT. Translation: CASSLTGDTEAFF. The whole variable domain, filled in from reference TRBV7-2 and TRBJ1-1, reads GAGVSQSPSNKVTEKGKDVELRCDPISGHTALYWYRQSLGQGLEFLIYFQGNSAPDKSGLPSDRFSAERTGGSVSTLTIQRTQQEDSAVYLCASSLTGDTEAFFGQGTRLTVV.

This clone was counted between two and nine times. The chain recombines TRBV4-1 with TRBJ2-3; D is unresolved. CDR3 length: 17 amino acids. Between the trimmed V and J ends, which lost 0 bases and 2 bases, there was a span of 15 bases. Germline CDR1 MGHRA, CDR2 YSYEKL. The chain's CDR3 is CASSQESVATATDTQYF. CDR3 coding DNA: TGCGCCAGCAGCCAAGAGAGCGTTGCAACAGCCACAGATACGCAGTATTTT.

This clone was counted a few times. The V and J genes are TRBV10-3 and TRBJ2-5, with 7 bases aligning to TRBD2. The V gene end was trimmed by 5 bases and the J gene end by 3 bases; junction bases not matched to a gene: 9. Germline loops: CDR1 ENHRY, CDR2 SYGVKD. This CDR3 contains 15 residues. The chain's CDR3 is CAISLGFGGEETQYF. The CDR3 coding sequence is TGTGCCATCAGTCTCGGGTTTGGGGGGGAAGAGACCCAGTACTTC.

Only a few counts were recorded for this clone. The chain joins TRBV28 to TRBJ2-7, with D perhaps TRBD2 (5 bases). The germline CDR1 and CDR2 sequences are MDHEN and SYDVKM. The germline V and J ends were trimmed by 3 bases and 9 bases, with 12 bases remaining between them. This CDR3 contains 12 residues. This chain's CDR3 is CASSFSEGTQYF. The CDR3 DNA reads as TGTGCCAGCAGTTTCTCCGAGGGTACGCAGTACTTC.

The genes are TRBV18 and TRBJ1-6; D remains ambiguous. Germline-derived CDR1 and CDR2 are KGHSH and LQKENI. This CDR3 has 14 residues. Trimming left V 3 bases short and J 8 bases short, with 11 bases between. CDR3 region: CASSPPQTDSPLHF. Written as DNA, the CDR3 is TGTGCCAGCTCACCGCCACAGACTGATTCACCCCTCCACTTT.

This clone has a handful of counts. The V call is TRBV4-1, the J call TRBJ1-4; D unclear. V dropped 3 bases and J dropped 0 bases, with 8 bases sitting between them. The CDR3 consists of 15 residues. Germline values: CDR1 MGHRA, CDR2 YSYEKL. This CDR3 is CASSQVGSTNEKLFF. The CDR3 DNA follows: TGCGCCAGCAGCCAGGTCGGATCAACTAATGAAAAACTGTTTTTT.

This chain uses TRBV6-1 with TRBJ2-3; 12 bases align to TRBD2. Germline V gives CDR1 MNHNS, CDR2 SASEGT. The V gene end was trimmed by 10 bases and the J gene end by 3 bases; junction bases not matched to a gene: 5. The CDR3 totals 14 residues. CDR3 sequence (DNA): TGTGCCACCTCTAGCGGGGGGGAAACAGATACGCAGTATTTT. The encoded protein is CATSSGGETDTQYF.

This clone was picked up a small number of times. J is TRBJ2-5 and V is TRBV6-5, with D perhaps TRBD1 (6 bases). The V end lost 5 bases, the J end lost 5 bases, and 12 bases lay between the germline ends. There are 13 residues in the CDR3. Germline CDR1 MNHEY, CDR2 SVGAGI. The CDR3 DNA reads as TGTGCCAGCAGTCGCCAGGGGCGCGAGACCCAGTACTTC. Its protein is CASSRQGRETQYF.

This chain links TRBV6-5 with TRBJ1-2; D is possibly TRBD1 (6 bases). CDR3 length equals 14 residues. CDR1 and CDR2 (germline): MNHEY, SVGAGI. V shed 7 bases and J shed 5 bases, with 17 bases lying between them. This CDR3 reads CASTPDSGGYGYTF. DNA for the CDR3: TGTGCCAGCACCCCGGACAGCGGGGGTTATGGCTACACCTTC.

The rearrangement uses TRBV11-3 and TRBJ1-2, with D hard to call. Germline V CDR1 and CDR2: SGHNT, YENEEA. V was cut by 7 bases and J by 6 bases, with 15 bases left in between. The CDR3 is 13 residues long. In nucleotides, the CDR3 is TGTGCCAGCACCACCTACGAGGGAAATGGCTACACCTTC. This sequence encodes CASTTYEGNGYTF.

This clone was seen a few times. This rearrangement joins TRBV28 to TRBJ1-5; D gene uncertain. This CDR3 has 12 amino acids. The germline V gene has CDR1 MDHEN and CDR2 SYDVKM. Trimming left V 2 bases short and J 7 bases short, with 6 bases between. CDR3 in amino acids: CASSLEWQPQHF. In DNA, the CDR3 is TGTGCCAGCAGTTTAGAGTGGCAGCCCCAGCATTTT.

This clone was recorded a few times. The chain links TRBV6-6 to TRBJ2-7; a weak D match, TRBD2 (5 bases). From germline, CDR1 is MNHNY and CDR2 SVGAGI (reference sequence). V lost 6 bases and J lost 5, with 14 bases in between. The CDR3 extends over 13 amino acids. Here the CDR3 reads CASSRGLDHEQYF. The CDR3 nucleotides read TGTGCCAGCAGCCGGGGTCTAGACCACGAGCAGTACTTC.